This TCR beta chain was sequenced during a study of T cells after yellow fever vaccination. Study-level findings and limits: It was a small share of clonotypes that appeared in both CD4 and CD8 compartments. Post-booster samples contained most primary-vaccination clones (approximately 96% CD4, approximately 88% CD8).

In this sample, this clonotype turned up a few times. The TCR cDNA carried a universal primer site and UMIs from 5'RACE template switching. TCRdb processed the 5' RACE reads anew with MiXCR; each CDR3 protein has one entry. This sample has more than 45,000 distinct CDR3 sequences, with about 5% found just once. With 4 bases removed from V and 10 bases from J, the gap between germline ends came to 17 bases. The CDR3 totals 14 residues. The germline CDR1 and CDR2 sequences are LGHDT and YNNKEL (reference sequence). The chain carries TRBV3-1 and TRBJ2-1, with D unresolved. The TCR comes from a man aged 18 to 29 who received the YFV17D yellow fever vaccine. Source: PBMCs, either bulk or a sorted T-cell subset (CD4+, CD8+, memory, or dextramer-sorted; not recorded which), taken on the day of the yellow fever booster vaccination. DNA for the CDR3: TGTGCCAGCAGCCCCCGGGTAGAGCTGATAGAGCAGTTCTTC. Amino acid sequence: CASSPRVELIEQFF.